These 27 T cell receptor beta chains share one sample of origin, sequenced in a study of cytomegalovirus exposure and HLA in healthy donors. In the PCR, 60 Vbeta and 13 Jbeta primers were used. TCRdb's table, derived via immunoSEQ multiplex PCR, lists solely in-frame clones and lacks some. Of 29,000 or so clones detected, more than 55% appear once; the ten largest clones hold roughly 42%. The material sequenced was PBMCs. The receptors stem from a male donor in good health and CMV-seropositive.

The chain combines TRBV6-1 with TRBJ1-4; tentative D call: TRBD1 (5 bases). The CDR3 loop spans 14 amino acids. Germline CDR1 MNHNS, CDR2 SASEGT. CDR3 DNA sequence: TGTGCAACTCGAACGGGGGCAACTAATGAAAAACTGTTTTTT. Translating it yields CATRTGATNEKLFF.

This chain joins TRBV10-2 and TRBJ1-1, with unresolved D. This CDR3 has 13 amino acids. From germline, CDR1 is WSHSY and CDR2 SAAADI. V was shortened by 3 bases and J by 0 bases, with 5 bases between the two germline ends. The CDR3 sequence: CASSEYMNTEAFF. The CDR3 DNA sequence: TGCGCCAGCAGTGAATACATGAACACTGAAGCTTTCTTT.

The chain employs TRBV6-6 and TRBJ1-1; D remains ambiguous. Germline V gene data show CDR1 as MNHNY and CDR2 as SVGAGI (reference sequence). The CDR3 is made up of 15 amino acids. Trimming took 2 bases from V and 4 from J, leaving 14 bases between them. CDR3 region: CASSYGEVGGTEAFF. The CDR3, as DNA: TGTGCCAGCAGTTACGGGGAGGTTGGTGGCACTGAAGCTTTCTTT.

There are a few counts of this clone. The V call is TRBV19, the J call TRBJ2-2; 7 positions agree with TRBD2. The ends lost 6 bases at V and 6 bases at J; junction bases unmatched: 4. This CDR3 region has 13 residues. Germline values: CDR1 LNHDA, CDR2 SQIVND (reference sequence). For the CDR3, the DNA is TGTGCCAGTAGCCTAACTAGCGCCGGGGAGCTGTTTTTT. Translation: CASSLTSAGELFF. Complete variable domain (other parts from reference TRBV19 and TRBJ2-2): DGGITQSPKYLFRKEGQNVTLSCEQNLNHDAMYWYRQDPGQGLRLIYYSQIVNDFQKGDIAEGYSVSREKKESFPLTVTSAQKNPTAFYLCASSLTSAGELFFGEGSRLTVL.

The CDR3 coding sequence is TGTGCCAGCAGCTCGTCCGGGACTAGCGGCTACGAGCAGTACTTC. Translating it yields CASSSSGTSGYEQYF. The chain employs TRBV7-2 and TRBJ2-7, with TRBD2 identical over 11 bases. The germline V gene has CDR1 SGHTA and CDR2 FQGNSA. The V and J ends lost 4 bases and 3 bases, in that order; junction bases with no gene match: 5. The CDR3 extends over 15 amino acids.

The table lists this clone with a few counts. CDR3 protein: CASSSPGLGRDYGYTF. CDR3 DNA sequence: TGTGCCAGCAGTTCCCCCGGGTTAGGGCGGGACTATGGCTACACCTTC. The chain is built from TRBV28 and TRBJ1-2; no firm D call. This CDR3 is built from 16 residues. V lost 4 bases and J lost 3, with 18 bases in between. Germline V gene lookup returns CDR1 MDHEN and CDR2 SYDVKM.

The CDR3 DNA sequence: TGCGCCAGCAGTCAATCCGGGACAGTTAATGAAAAACTGTTTTTT. It specifies CASSQSGTVNEKLFF. The rearrangement joins TRBV23-1 to TRBJ1-4; 7 positions agree with TRBD1. TRBV23-1 is filed as an ORF, its function uncertain. This CDR3 comprises 15 residues. The trim removed 0 bases at V and 4 bases at J, leaving 2 bases unmatched.

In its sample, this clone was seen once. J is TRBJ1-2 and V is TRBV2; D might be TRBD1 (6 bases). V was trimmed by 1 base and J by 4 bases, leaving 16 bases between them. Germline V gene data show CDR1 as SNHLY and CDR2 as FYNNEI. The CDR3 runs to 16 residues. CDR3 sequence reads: CASSEGDTSLGYGYTF. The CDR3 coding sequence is TGTGCCAGCAGTGAAGGGGACACCTCTCTTGGCTATGGCTACACCTTC.

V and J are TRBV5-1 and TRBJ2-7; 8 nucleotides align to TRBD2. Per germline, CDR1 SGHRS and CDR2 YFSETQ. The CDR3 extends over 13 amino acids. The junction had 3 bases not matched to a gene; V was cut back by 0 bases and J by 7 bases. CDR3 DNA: TGCGCCAGCAGCTTGGGACTAGCGTGGGAGCAGTACTTC. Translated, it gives CASSLGLAWEQYF.

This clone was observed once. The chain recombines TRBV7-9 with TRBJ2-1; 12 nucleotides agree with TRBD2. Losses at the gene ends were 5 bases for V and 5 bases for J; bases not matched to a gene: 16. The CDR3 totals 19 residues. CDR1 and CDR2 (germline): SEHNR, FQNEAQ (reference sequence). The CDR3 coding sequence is TGTGCCAGCAGCCGCCGACCCCGTACGCTAGCGGGAGGGAACAATGAGCAGTTCTTC. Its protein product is CASSRRPRTLAGGNNEQFF.

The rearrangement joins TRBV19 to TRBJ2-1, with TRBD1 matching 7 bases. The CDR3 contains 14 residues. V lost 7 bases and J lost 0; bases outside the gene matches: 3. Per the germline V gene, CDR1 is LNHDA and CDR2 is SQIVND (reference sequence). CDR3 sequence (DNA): TGTGCCAGTACCTGGGACAGCTCCTACAATGAGCAGTTCTTC. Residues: CASTWDSSYNEQFF.

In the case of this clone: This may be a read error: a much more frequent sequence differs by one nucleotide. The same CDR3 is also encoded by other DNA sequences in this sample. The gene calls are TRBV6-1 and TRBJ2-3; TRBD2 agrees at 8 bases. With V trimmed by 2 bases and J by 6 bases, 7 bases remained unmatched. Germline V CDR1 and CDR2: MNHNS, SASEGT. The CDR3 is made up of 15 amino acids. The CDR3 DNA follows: TGTGCCAGCAGTGAAAAGGCGGGAGGAGCCGATACGCAGTATTTT. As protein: CASSEKAGGADTQYF.

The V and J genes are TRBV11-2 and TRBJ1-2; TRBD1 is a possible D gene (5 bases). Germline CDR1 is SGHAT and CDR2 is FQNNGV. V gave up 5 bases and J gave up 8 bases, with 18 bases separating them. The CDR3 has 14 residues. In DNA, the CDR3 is TGTGCCAGCAGCGAACTCGGGGGAATTGGGGGCTACACCTTC. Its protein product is CASSELGGIGGYTF.

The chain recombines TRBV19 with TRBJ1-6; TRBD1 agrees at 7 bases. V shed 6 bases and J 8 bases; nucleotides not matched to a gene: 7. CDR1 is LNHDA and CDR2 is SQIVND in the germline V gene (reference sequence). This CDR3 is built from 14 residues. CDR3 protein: CASRRTGTDSPLHF. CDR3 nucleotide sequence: TGTGCCAGTAGAAGGACAGGCACCGATTCACCCCTCCACTTT.

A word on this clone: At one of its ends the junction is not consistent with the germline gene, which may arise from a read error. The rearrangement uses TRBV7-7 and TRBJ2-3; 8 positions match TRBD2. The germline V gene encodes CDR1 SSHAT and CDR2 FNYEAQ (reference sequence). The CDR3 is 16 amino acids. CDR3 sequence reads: CASSPTGLVSTDTQYF. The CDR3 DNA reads TGTGCTAGCAGCCCTACGGGACTAGTCTCAACAGATACGCAGTATTTT.

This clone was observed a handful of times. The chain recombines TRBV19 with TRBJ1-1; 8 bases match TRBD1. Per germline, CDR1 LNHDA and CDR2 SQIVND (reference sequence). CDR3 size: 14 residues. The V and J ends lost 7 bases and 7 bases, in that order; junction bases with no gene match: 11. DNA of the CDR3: TGTGCCAGTACTGTCGGACAGGGTGGGATTGAAGCTTTCTTT. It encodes CASTVGQGGIEAFF.

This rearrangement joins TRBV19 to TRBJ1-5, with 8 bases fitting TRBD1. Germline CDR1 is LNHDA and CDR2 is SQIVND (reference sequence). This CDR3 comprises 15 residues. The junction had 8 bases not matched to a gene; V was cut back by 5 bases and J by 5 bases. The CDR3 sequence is CASSPGQGAHQPQHF. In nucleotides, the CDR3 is TGTGCCAGTAGTCCCGGACAGGGAGCGCATCAGCCCCAGCATTTT.

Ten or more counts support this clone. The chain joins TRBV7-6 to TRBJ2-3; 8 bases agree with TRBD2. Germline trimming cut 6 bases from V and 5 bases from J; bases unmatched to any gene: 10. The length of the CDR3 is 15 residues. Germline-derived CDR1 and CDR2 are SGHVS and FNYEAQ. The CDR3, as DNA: TGTGCCAGCAGTGCTAAAGCGGGAGTGGGAGATACGCAGTATTTT. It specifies CASSAKAGVGDTQYF.

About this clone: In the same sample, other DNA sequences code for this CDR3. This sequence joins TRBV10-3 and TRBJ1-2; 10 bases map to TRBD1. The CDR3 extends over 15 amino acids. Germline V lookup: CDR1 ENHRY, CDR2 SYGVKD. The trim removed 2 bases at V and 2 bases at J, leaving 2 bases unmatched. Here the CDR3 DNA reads TGTGCCATCAGTGAGCCGGACAGGGGGAACTATGGCTACACCTTC. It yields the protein CAISEPDRGNYGYTF.

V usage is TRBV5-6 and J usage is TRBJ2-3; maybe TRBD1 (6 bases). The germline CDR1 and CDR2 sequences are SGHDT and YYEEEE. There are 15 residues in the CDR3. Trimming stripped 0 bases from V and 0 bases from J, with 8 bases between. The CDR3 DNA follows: TGTGCCAGCAGCTTGGTAGGGGGAAGCACAGATACGCAGTATTTT. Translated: CASSLVGGSTDTQYF.

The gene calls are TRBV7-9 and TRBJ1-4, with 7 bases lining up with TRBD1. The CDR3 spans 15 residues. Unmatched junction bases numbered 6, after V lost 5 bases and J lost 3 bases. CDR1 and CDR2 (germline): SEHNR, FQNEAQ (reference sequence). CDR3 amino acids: CASSLQGGANEKLFF. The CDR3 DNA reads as TGTGCCAGCAGCCTTCAGGGGGGAGCTAATGAAAAACTGTTTTTT. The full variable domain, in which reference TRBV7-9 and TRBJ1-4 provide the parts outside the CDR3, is DTGVSQNPRHKITKRGQNVTFRCDPISEHNRLYWYRQTLGQGPEFLTYFQNEAQLEKSRLLSDRFSAERPKGSFSTLEIQRTEQGDSAMYLCASSLQGGANEKLFFGSGTQLSVL.

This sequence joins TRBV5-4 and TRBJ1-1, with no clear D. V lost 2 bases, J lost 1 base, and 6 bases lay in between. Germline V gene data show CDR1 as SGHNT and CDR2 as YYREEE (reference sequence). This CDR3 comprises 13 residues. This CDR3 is CASSFSRNTEAFF. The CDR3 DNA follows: TGTGCCAGCAGCTTTAGTCGGAACACTGAAGCTTTCTTT.

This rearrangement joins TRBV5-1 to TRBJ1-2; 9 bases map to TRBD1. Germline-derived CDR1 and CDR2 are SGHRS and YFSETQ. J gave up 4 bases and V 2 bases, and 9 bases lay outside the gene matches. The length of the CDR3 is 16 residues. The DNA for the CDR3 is TGCGCCAGCAGCTTAAGCAAACCGGGACAGGGCTATGGCTACACCTTC. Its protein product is CASSLSKPGQGYGYTF.

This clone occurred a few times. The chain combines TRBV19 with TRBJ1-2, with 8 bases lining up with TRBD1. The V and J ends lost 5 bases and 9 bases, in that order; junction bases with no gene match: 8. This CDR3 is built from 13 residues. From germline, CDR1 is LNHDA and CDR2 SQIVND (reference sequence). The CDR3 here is CASSAGTGRSYTF. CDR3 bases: TGTGCCAGTAGTGCCGGGACAGGACGGAGCTACACCTTC. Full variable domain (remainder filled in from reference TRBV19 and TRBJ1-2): DGGITQSPKYLFRKEGQNVTLSCEQNLNHDAMYWYRQDPGQGLRLIYYSQIVNDFQKGDIAEGYSVSREKKESFPLTVTSAQKNPTAFYLCASSAGTGRSYTFGSGTRLTVV.

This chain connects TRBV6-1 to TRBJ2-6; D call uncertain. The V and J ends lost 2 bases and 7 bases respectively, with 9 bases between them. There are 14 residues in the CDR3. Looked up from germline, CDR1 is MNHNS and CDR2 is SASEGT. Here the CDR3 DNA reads TGTGCCAGCAGTGAACTGTCCTATGCCAACGTCCTGACTTTC. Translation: CASSELSYANVLTF.

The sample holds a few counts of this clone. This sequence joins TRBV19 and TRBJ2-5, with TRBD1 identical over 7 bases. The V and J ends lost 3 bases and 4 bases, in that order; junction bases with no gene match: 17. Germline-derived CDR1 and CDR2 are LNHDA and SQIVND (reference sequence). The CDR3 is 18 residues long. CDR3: CASSIGGDSKIIGETQYF. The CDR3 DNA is TGTGCCAGTAGTATTGGTGGGGACAGTAAGATTATTGGAGAGACCCAGTACTTC.

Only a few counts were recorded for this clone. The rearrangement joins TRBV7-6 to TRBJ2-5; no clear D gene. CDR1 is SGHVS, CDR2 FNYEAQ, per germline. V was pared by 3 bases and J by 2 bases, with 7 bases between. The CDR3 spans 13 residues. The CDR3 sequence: CASSFSLQETQYF. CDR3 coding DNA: TGTGCCAGCAGCTTTTCACTACAAGAGACCCAGTACTTC.